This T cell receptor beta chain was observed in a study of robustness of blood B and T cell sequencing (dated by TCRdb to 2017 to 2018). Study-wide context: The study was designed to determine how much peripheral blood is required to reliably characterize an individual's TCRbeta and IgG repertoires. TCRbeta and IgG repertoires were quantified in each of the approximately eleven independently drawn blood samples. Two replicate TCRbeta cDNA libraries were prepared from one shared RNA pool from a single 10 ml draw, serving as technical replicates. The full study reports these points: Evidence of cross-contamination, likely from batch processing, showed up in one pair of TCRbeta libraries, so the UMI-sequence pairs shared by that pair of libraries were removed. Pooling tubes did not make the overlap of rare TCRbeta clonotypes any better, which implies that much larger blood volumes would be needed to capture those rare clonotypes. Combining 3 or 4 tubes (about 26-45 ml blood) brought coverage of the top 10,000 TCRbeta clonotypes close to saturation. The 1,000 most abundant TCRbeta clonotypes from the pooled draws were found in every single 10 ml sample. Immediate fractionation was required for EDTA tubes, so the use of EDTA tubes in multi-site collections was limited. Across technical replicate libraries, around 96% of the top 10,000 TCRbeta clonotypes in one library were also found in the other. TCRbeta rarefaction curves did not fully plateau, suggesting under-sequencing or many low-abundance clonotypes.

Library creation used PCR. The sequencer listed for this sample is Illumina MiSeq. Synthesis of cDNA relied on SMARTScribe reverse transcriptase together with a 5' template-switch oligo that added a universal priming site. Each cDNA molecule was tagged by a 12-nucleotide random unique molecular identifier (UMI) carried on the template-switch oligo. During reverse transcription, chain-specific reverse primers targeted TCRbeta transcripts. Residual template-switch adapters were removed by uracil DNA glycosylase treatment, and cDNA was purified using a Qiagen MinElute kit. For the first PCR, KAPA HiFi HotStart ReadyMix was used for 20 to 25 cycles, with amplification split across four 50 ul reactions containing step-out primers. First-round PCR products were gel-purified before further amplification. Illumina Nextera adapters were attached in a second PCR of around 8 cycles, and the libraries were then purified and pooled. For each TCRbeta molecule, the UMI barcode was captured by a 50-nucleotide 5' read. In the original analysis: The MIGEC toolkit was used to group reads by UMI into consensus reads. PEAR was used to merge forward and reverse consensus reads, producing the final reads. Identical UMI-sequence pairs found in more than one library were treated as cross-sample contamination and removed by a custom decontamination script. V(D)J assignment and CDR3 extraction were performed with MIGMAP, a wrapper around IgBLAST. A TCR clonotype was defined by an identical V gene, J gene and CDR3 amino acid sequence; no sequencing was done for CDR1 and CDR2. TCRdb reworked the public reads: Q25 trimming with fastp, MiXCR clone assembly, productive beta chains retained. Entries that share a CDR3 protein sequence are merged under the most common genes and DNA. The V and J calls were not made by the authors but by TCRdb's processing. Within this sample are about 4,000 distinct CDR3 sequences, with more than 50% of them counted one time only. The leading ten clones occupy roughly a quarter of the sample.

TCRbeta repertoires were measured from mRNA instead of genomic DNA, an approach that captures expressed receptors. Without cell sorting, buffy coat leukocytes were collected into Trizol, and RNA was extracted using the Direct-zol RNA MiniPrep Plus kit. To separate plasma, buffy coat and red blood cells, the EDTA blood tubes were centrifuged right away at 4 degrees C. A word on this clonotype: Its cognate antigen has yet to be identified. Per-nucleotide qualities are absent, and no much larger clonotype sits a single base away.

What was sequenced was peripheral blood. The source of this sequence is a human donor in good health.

The nucleotide sequence is given as TGTGCCAGCAGCAAGGGAGGACAGGGGCGCTACAATGAGCAGTTCTTC. Its product reads: CASSKGGQGRYNEQFF. The chain is encoded by TRBV7-6 joined to TRBJ2-1; TRBD1 agrees with 9 junctional bases. V is trimmed back by 5 bases and J by 3 bases, and the junction contains 8 bases that no gene match accounts for. Looking up the germline V gene yields CDR1 SGHVS and CDR2 FNYEAQ. From the cysteine through the phenylalanine, the CDR3 covers 16 amino acids. Just the 48-base CDR3 DNA is kept, in frame starting at base 1. The CDR3, completed at both ends by the reference TRBV7-6 and TRBJ2-1 genes, gives the full variable domain GAGVSQSPRYKVTKRGQDVALRCDPISGHVSLYWYRQALGQGPEFLTYFNYEAQQDKSGLPNDRFSAERPEGSISTLTIQRTEQRDSAMYRCASSKGGQGRYNEQFFGPGTRLTVL.